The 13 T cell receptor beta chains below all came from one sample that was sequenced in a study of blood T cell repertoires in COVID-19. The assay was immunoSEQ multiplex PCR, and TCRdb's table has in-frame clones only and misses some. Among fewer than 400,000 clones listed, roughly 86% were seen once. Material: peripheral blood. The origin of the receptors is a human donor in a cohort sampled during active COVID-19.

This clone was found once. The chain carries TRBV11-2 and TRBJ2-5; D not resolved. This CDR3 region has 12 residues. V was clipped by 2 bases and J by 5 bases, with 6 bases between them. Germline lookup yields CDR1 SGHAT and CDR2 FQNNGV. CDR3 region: CASSLNRETQYF. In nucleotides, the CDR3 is TGTGCCAGCAGCTTAAATCGTGAGACCCAGTACTTC.

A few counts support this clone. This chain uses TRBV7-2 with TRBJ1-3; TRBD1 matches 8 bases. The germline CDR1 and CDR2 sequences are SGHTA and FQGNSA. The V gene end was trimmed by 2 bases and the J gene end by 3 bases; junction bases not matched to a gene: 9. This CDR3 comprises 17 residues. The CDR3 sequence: CASSLSAGGMSGNTIYF. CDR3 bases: TGTGCCAGCAGCTTATCGGCAGGGGGCATGAGTGGAAACACCATATATTTT.

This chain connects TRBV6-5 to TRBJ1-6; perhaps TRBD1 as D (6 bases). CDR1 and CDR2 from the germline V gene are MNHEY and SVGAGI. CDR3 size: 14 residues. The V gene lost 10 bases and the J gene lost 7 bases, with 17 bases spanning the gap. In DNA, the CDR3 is TGTGCCACGCCCGGGACACGAGACAATTCACCCCTCCACTTT. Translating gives CATPGTRDNSPLHF.

The chain's CDR3 is CASSFRDSTDTQYF. The CDR3 DNA reads as TGTGCCAGCAGCTTCCGGGACTCCACAGATACGCAGTATTTT. The J gene is TRBJ2-3, the V gene TRBV5-4, with a possible D match to TRBD2 (6 bases). Germline CDR1 SGHNT, CDR2 YYREEE (reference sequence). This CDR3 has 14 residues. The ends were cut back, 2 bases at V and 2 bases at J, with 9 bases in the middle.

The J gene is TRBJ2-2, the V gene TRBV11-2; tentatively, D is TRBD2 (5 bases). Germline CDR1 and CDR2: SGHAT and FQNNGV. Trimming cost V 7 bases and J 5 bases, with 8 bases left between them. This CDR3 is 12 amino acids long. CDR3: CASNTGTGELFF. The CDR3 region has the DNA TGTGCCAGCAACACGGGGACCGGGGAGCTGTTTTTT.

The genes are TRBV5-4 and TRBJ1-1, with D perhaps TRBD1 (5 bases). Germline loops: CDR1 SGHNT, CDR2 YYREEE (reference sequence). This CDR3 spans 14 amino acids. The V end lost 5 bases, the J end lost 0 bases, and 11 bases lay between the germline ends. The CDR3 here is CASSFDSLNTEAFF. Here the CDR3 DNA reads TGTGCCAGCAGTTTCGACAGTCTGAACACTGAAGCTTTCTTT.

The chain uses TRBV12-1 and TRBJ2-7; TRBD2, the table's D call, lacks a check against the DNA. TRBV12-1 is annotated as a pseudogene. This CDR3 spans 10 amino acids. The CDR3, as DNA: TGTGCCAGCCCTCGTTGTGAGCAGTACTTC. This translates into CASPRCEQYF.

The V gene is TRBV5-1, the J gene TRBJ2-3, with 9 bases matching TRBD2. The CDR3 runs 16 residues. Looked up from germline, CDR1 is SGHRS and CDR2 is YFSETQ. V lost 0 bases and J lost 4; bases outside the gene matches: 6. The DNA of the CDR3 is TGCGCCAGCAGCTTGGGACTAGCGGCCGGATCAGATACGCAGTATTTT. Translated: CASSLGLAAGSDTQYF.

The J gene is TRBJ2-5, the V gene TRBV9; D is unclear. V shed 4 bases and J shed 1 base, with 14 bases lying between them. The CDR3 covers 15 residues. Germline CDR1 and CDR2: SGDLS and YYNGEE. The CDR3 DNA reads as TGTGCCAGCAGCACCCGCGGTTCCCCCCAAGAGACCCAGTACTTC. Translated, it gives CASSTRGSPQETQYF.

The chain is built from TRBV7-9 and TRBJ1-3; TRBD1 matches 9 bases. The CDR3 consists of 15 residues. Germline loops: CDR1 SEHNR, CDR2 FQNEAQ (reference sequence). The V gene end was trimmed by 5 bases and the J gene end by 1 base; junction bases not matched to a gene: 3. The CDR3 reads CASSKQGASGNTIYF. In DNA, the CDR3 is TGTGCCAGCAGCAAACAGGGGGCATCTGGAAACACCATATATTTT.

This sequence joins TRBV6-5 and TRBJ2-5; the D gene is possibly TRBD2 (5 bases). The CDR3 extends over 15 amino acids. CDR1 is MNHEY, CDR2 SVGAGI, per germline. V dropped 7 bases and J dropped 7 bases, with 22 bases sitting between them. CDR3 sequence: CASTPAPGGSRTQYF. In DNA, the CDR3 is TGTGCCAGCACCCCGGCACCAGGAGGAAGCAGGACCCAGTACTTC.

The CDR3 DNA reads as TGTGCCAGCAGCGAAATGAGCGCAGATACGCAGTATTTT. Protein: CASSEMSADTQYF. The chain is built from TRBV9 and TRBJ2-3; D gene ambiguous. The CDR3 is 13 residues long. Trimming cost V 3 bases and J 4 bases, with 9 bases left between them. Germline CDR1 and CDR2: SGDLS and YYNGEE. Based on the CDR3 plus reference TRBV9 and TRBJ2-3, the full variable domain is DSGVTQTPKHLITATGQRVTLRCSPRSGDLSVYWYQQSLDQGLQFLIQYYNGEERAKGNILERFSAQQFPDLHSELNLSSLELGDSALYFCASSEMSADTQYFGPGTRLTVL.

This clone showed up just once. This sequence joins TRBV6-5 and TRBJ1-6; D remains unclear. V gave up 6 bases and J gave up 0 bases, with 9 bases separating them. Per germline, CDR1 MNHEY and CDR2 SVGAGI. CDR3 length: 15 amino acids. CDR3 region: CASRDFSSYNSPLHF. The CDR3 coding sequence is TGTGCCAGCAGGGACTTCAGCTCCTATAATTCACCCCTCCACTTT.